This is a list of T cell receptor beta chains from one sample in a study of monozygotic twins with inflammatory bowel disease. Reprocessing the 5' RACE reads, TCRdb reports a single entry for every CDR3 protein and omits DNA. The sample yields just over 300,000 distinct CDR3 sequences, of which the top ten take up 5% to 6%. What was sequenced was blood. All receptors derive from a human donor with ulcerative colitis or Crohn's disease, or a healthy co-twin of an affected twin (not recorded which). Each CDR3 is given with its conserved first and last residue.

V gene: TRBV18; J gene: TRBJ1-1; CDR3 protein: CAGTGGMNTEAFF
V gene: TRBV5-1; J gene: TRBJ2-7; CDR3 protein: CASSGQGGQYEQYF
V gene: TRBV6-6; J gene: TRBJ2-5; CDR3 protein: CASSYGQLQETQYF
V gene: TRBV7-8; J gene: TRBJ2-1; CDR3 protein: CASSLGWVGGLAGGTSSYNEQFF
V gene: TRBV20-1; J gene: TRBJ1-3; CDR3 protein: CSARADRAGNTIYF
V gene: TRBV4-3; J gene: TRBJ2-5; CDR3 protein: CASSLGQVGETQYF
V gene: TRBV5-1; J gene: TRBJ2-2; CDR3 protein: CASSLYNGDTGELFF
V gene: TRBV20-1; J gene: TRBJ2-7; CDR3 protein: CSAGGGTIGYEQYF
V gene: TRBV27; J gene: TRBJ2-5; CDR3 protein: CASSLSGMKETQYF
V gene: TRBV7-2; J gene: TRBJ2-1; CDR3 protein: CASSLEGRMVGLWFF
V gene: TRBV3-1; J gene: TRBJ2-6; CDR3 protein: CASSPRDRGRTTGANVLTF
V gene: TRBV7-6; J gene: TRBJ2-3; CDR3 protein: CASSPPDGDYTDTQYF
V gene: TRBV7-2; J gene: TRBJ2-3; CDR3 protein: CASRRSGTYTDTQYF
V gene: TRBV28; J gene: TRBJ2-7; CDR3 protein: CASSSRGHRYEQYF
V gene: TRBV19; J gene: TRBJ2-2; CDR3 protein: CASFGGSPDTGELFF
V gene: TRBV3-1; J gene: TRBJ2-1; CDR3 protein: CASSQDIGLAGYNEQFF
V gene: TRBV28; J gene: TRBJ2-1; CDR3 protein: CASSSPTGTGGNNEQFF
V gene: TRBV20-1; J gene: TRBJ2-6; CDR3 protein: CSARDNRGSGANVLTF
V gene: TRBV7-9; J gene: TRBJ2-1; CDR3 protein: CASSLMTSGSFNEQFF
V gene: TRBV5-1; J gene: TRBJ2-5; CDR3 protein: CASSLARGGFKETQYF
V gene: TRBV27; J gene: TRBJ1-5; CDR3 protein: CASKSDLSNQPQHF
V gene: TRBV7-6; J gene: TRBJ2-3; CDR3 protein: CASSLEPRDLTDTQYF
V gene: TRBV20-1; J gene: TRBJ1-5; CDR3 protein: CSARDRVLPSNQPQHF
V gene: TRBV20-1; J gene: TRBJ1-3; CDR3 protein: CSAVNGVAGNAIYF
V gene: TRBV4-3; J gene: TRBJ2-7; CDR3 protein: CASSQWGQTPSYEQYF
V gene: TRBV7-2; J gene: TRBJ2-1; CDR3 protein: CASSSNGGNNEQFF
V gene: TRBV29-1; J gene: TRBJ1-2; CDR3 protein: CSVEEPDRGLGGYTF
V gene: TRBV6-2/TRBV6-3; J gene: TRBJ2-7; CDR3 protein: CASGPPPAYEQYF
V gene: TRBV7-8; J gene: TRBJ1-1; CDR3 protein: CASSLVQGGLRMNTEAFF
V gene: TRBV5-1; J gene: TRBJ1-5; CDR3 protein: CASSLAGADSNQPQHF
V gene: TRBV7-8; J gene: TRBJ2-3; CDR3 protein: CASSLRDRGGASTDTQYF
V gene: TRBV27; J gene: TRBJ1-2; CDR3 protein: CATKSGGNYGYTF
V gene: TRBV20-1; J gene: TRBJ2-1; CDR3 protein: CSARTNGRGGYNEQFF
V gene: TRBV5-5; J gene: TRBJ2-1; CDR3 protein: CASSVRDYVNEQFF
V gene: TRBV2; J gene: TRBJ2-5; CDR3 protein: CANTLQERTQYF
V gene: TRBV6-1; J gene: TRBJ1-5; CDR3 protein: CASIQFSSNQPQHF